These T cell receptor beta chains were read from a single sample in a study of control samples from healthy donors and cancer patients. Clones were read by immunoSEQ multiplex PCR, and TCRdb kept only the in-frame ones, dropping some. The top ten hold roughly 1.3% of the sample, which has approximately 94,000 clones, 70% to 90% seen once. Sequences were obtained from blood. Receptors were obtained from a woman between 50 and 59 years old in good health. The CDR3 runs from the conserved cysteine through the conserved F or W. Each record gives: J gene, D gene, V gene, clone size, CDR3 DNA, CDR3 protein. The D gene is left open where the match is weak. Size is stated for part of the rows, as once, few or many counts, or as a class when the clone is expanded.

TRBJ1-2 | TRBD1 | TRBV5-1 | . | TGCGCCAGCAGCTGGGGGACAGGGGGGAACTACACCTTC | CASSWGTGGNYTF
TRBJ1-6 | . | TRBV5-1 | few | TGCGCCAGCAGACCTGGGGGGACCGGGACCGCCGAACCCCTCCACTTT | CASRPGGTGTAEPLHF
TRBJ2-1 | TRBD2 | TRBV7-2 | . | TGTGCCAGCAGCTTAGCGCTGGGTAGCGGGAGGGCCCGAGATGAGCAGTTCTTC | CASSLALGSGRARDEQFF
TRBJ1-4 | . | TRBV5-1 | . | TGCGCCAGCAGCTCGGATGGAGCAACTAATGAAAAACTGTTTTTT | CASSSDGATNEKLFF
TRBJ1-5 | . | TRBV5-5 | . | TGTGCCAGCAGCTTGGCCCTTACATCCGGGGTCGGCAATCAGCCCCAGCATTTT | CASSLALTSGVGNQPQHF
TRBJ2-7 | TRBD2 | TRBV3-1/TRBV3-2 | medium-sized | TGTGCCAGCAGCCAAGATCGGAATAGCGGGAGGGGCGAGCAGTACTTC | CASSQDRNSGRGEQYF
TRBJ2-7 | TRBD1 | TRBV6-5 | . | TGTGCCAGCAGGCGGACCGGGACAGGGGTCTACGAGCAGTACTTC | CASRRTGTGVYEQYF
TRBJ2-5 | TRBD2 | TRBV7-6 | . | TGTGCCAGCAGCGATAGCGGGGGGCGGTGGGAGACCCAGTACTTC | CASSDSGGRWETQYF
TRBJ1-1 | . | TRBV3-1/TRBV3-2 | . | TGTGCCAGCAGCGCCTCCGCGAACACTGAAGCTTTCTTT | CASSASANTEAFF
TRBJ2-7 | TRBD2 | TRBV28 | . | TGTGCCAGCAGTCCTCTAGCGGGAGCCCCCTACGAGCAGTACTTC | CASSPLAGAPYEQYF
TRBJ2-7 | . | TRBV19 | . | TGTGCCAGTAGTAAGCCCCCAGGGTACGAGCAGTACTTC | CASSKPPGYEQYF
TRBJ2-5 | . | TRBV27 | few | TGTGCCAGCAGCCCGCGATCCGAGCGTGGGACCCAGTACTTC | CASSPRSERGTQYF
TRBJ1-2 | . | TRBV18 | . | TGTGCCAGCTCACCACCAGGACGGACTAACTATGGCTACACCTTC | CASSPPGRTNYGYTF
TRBJ1-6 | . | TRBV28 | . | TGTGCCAGCAGCCTCGGGAGGGGTAATTCACCCCTCCACTTT | CASSLGRGNSPLHF
TRBJ1-1 | . | TRBV7-9 | . | TGTGCCAGCAGCCCCCCAGGGGCCACTGAAGCTTTCTTT | CASSPPGATEAFF
TRBJ1-5 | . | TRBV9 | once | TGTGCCAACAGCCGGGACATATCTCAGCCCCAGCATTTT | CANSRDISQPQHF
TRBJ2-7 | . | TRBV19 | . | TGTGCCAGTAGTTTCAACGACAGAAACGAGCAGTACTTC | CASSFNDRNEQYF
TRBJ2-2 | . | TRBV7-3 | . | TGTGCCAGCAGCTTAGTTCGGGGGTCCGGGGAGCTGTTTTTT | CASSLVRGSGELFF
TRBJ2-7 | TRBD1 | TRBV4-3 | . | TGCGCCAGCAGCTATTCCGGGACAGGGGAGGCCTACGAGCAGTACTTC | CASSYSGTGEAYEQYF
TRBJ1-2 | TRBD1 | TRBV7-9 | . | TGTGCCAGCAGCCCACTCAGACAGGGGGCATTTGGCTACACCTTC | CASSPLRQGAFGYTF
TRBJ2-3 | TRBD2 | TRBV5-1 | . | TGCGCCAGCAGCTCCGGACGTAAAGCGGGAGCCTTAGATACGCAGTATTTT | CASSSGRKAGALDTQYF
TRBJ1-5 | . | TRBV19 | once | TGTGCCAGTAGTCCCCCCCCAAATCAGCCCCAGCATTTT | CASSPPPNQPQHF
TRBJ1-1 | TRBD1 | TRBV19 | . | TGTGCCAGTAGTACCTCGGCCGGGACAGTTGCTTTCTTT | CASSTSAGTVAFF
TRBJ1-4 | . | TRBV5-1 | . | TGCGCCAGCAGCAGACGGCTCTATGAAAAACTGTTTTTT | CASSRRLYEKLFF
TRBJ2-1 | . | TRBV6-2/TRBV6-3 | . | TGTGCCAGCAGTTACGGTTCGAGAGGGGGGCTCAATGAGCAGTTCTTC | CASSYGSRGGLNEQFF
TRBJ2-7 | TRBD2 | TRBV19 | . | TGTGCCAGTAGTATTGGGCTAGCGGGGGACTACGAGCAGTACTTC | CASSIGLAGDYEQYF
TRBJ2-1 | . | TRBV9 | . | TGTGCCAGCAGCGTAGTTCCTAGTGGCAATGAGCAGTTCTTC | CASSVVPSGNEQFF
TRBJ1-1 | . | TRBV15 | . | TGTGCCACTCGGGGCCCACAGTTGAACACTGAAGCTTTCTTT | CATRGPQLNTEAFF
TRBJ2-1 | . | TRBV5-1 | . | TGCGCCAGCAGCTTTATGACAGGTACCTACAATGAGCAGTTCTTC | CASSFMTGTYNEQFF
TRBJ1-1 | . | TRBV15 | . | TGTGCCACCAGCACCAGGGCTACGGGGACTGAAGCTTTCTTT | CATSTRATGTEAFF